A single sample gave rise to the 16 T cell receptor beta chains below, sequenced in a study of spatial heterogeneity in lung cancer. The time point denotes: sample taken at primary tumor resection. Tumor, nontumor lung or frozen PBMC supplied whole RNA that was sequenced unsorted. One entry per CDR3 protein, called by TCRdb with MiXCR from the 5' RACE reads. Of roughly 25,000 distinct CDR3 sequences in the sample, approximately 4.7% are singletons; the top ten hold more than 4%. The sample here was PBMCs, taken at surgery. The source of these receptors is a male donor with early-stage non-small cell lung cancer.

This clonotype was seen repeatedly, ten times or more. The gene calls are TRBV28 and TRBJ1-5; D call uncertain. The ends were cut back, 5 bases at V and 4 bases at J, with 12 bases in the middle. The CDR3 consists of 14 residues. From germline, CDR1 is MDHEN and CDR2 SYDVKM. This CDR3 is CASSLAQQNQPQHF. The CDR3 DNA reads TGTGCCAGCAGTCTGGCCCAGCAAAATCAGCCCCAGCATTTT.

This clonotype was observed a few times. The chain uses TRBV6-6 and TRBJ2-7; D may be TRBD1 (5 bases). CDR3 length: 13 amino acids. Germline V CDR1 and CDR2: MNHNY, SVGAGI (reference sequence). Trimming took 5 bases from V and 2 from J, leaving 10 bases between them. CDR3 coding DNA: TGTGCCAGCAGTCAGGACACCACCTACGAGCAGTACTTC. Protein: CASSQDTTYEQYF.

The rearrangement uses TRBV9 and TRBJ2-5; 13 bases are shared with TRBD2. Germline V lookup: CDR1 SGDLS, CDR2 YYNGEE. The V gene end was trimmed by 2 bases and the J gene end by 5 bases; junction bases not matched to a gene: 15. The CDR3 is made up of 19 amino acids. The CDR3 loop is CASSVGRGLAGRKEETQYF. CDR3 bases: TGTGCCAGCAGCGTTGGTCGGGGACTAGCGGGACGTAAAGAGGAGACCCAGTACTTC.

This clonotype was seen at least ten times. This chain connects TRBV9 to TRBJ2-3; 9 nucleotides match TRBD2. V shed 3 bases and J 5 bases; nucleotides not matched to a gene: 10. CDR1 and CDR2 from the germline V gene are SGDLS and YYNGEE. The CDR3 is made up of 16 amino acids. CDR3 amino acids: CASSGDPAGGGDTQYF. As DNA, the CDR3 is TGTGCCAGCAGCGGGGACCCAGCGGGGGGTGGAGATACGCAGTATTTT.

This clonotype was picked up many times. The genes are TRBV6-6 and TRBJ2-3; D not certain. Trimming pared 0 bases from V and 1 base from J, leaving 11 bases between. Germline V gene lookup returns CDR1 MNHNY and CDR2 SVGAGI (reference sequence). The CDR3 sequence is 16 residues long. The chain's CDR3 is CASSYSGYGGTDTQYF. In DNA form, the CDR3 reads TGTGCCAGCAGTTACTCTGGGTATGGCGGCACAGATACGCAGTATTTT.

This clonotype is judged medium-sized. The rearrangement joins TRBV7-6 to TRBJ2-2, with a tentative D call TRBD2 (5 bases). The CDR3 consists of 12 residues. Germline lookup yields CDR1 SGHVS and CDR2 FNYEAQ. V gave up 10 bases and J gave up 0 bases, with 6 bases separating them. In DNA, the CDR3 is TGTGCCACAGCGGCGAACACCGGGGAGCTGTTTTTT. Protein sequence: CATAANTGELFF.

This clonotype appeared many times. The chain employs TRBV7-8 and TRBJ2-2, with 8 bases that match TRBD2. The J segment lost 3 bases and the V segment lost 1 base, leaving 4 bases of the junction unmatched. Germline values: CDR1 SGHVS, CDR2 FQNEAQ. The CDR3 length is 16 residues. CDR3 sequence reads: CASSLGVAGYTGELFF. CDR3 coding DNA: TGTGCCAGCAGCTTAGGGGTAGCGGGATACACCGGGGAGCTGTTTTTT. Drawing the rest from reference TRBV7-8 and TRBJ2-2, the complete variable domain is GAGVSQSPRYKVAKRGQDVALRCDPISGHVSLFWYQQALGQGPEFLTYFQNEAQLDKSGLPSDRFFAERPEGSVSTLKIQRTQQEDSAVYLCASSLGVAGYTGELFFGEGSRLTVL.

This clonotype was seen many times. The chain is built from TRBV11-2 and TRBJ2-1, with TRBD2 matching over 10 bases. With V trimmed by 1 base and J by 4 bases, 10 bases remained unmatched. The CDR3 spans 18 residues. From germline, CDR1 is SGHAT and CDR2 FQNNGV. CDR3 sequence reads: CASSLGVLRTSGYNEQFF. The CDR3 bases are TGTGCCAGCAGCTTAGGGGTCTTGAGGACTAGCGGATACAATGAGCAGTTCTTC.

This clonotype was counted many times. The rearrangement links TRBV13 to TRBJ1-1; the D is unclear. CDR1 is PRHDT, CDR2 FYEKMQ, per germline (reference sequence). CDR3 length equals 12 residues. Between the trimmed V and J ends, which lost 5 bases and 1 base, there was a span of 5 bases. The CDR3 loop is CASSNKNTEAFF. CDR3 sequence (DNA): TGTGCCAGCAGCAACAAGAACACTGAAGCTTTCTTT.

This clonotype was seen repeatedly, ten times or more. This rearrangement joins TRBV30 to TRBJ1-5; D remains ambiguous. V lost 7 bases and J lost 0, with 10 bases in between. CDR3 length: 13 residues. From germline, CDR1 is GTSNPN and CDR2 SVGIG (reference sequence). Written as DNA, the CDR3 is TGTGCCTTAAGGACGGATAGCAATCAGCCCCAGCATTTT. Its translation is CALRTDSNQPQHF.

This clonotype was detected a few times. The chain uses TRBV4-2 and TRBJ2-7, with 8 bases matching TRBD1. Trimming removed 4 bases from V and 5 bases from J; junction bases left unmatched: 10. The CDR3 sequence is 15 residues long. Germline loops: CDR1 LGHNA, CDR2 YNFKEQ. The CDR3 is CASSLGTGAVDEQYF. CDR3 DNA sequence: TGTGCCAGCAGCCTAGGGACAGGAGCGGTCGACGAGCAGTACTTC.

Ten or more counts support this clonotype. V is TRBV12-3 or TRBV12-4 and J is TRBJ2-2; tentative D call: TRBD2 (5 bases). V was pared by 3 bases and J by 4 bases, with 12 bases between. The CDR3 is made up of 15 amino acids. CDR3 protein: CASSFRTQGTGELFF. The CDR3 DNA sequence: TGTGCCAGCAGTTTTAGGACTCAAGGCACCGGGGAGCTGTTTTTT.

In this sample, this clonotype turned up many times. The chain is built from TRBV14 and TRBJ2-1; 9 nucleotides line up with TRBD2. The CDR3 has 16 amino acids. From germline, CDR1 is SGHDN and CDR2 FVKESK. V trimming: 3 bases; J trimming: 2 bases; junction bases outside the gene matches: 5. The CDR3 nucleotides are TGTGCCAGCAGCCACTATAGCGGGAGCCCCTACAATGAGCAGTTCTTC. Amino acids: CASSHYSGSPYNEQFF. The whole variable domain, remainder taken from reference TRBV14 and TRBJ2-1, is EAGVTQFPSHSVIEKGQTVTLRCDPISGHDNLYWYRRVMGKEIKFLLHFVKESKQDESGMPNNRFLAERTGGTYSTLKVQPAELEDSGVYFCASSHYSGSPYNEQFFGPGTRLTVL.

This clonotype was seen many times. The V call is TRBV28, the J call TRBJ1-6; 9 nucleotides align to TRBD1. Losses at the gene ends were 8 bases for V and 3 bases for J; bases not matched to a gene: 2. This CDR3 region has 14 residues. The V gene's germline CDR1 is MDHEN and CDR2 SYDVKM. The CDR3 is CASGTGNYNSPLHF. DNA for the CDR3: TGTGCCAGCGGGACAGGGAACTATAATTCACCCCTCCACTTT.

In this sample, this clonotype turned up many times. J is TRBJ2-7 and V is TRBV28; D perhaps matches TRBD1 (5 bases). Germline V gene lookup returns CDR1 MDHEN and CDR2 SYDVKM. The CDR3 runs to 14 residues. Deletions cut 2 bases from V and 4 bases from J, with 12 bases between. CDR3 sequence: CASSLTGPEYEQYF. The CDR3 nucleotides are TGTGCCAGCAGTTTAACAGGACCAGAGTACGAGCAGTACTTC.

This clonotype was counted at least ten times. V usage is TRBV18 and J usage is TRBJ2-7, with D tentatively TRBD2 (6 bases). The ends were cut back, 2 bases at V and 3 bases at J, with 14 bases in the middle. This CDR3 has 15 amino acids. Germline values: CDR1 KGHSH, CDR2 LQKENI. The CDR3 coding sequence is TGTGCCAGCTCACCATCGTCTAGCGTCCACTACGAGCAGTACTTC. It is translated as CASSPSSSVHYEQYF.